These T cell receptor beta chains were read from a single sample in a study of blood T cell repertoires in COVID-19. Profiled with immunoSEQ multiplex PCR; TCRdb holds only in-frame clones, not every one. The profile shows roughly 250,000 clones, around 88% of them singletons. The sample was PBMCs or T cells enriched from blood (not recorded which). These receptors came from a woman aged 40 to 50 with acute COVID-19. Both conserved end residues are part of each CDR3. A D gene is named only where the DNA matches it firmly. Not every row has a clone size; where given, it reads once, few, many or a size class.

j_gene	d_gene	abundance	v_gene	CDR3aa	CDR3nt
TRBJ1-1	.	.	TRBV6-5	CASRRDGVLDTEAFF	TGTGCCAGCAGACGCGACGGGGTTTTGGACACTGAAGCTTTCTTT
TRBJ1-2	.	.	TRBV28	CASSSLRRSYGYTF	TGTGCCAGCAGTTCCCTCCGACGGAGCTATGGCTACACCTTC
TRBJ2-4	.	.	TRBV27	CASSFARVQGKNIQYF	TGTGCCAGCAGTTTCGCCCGGGTCCAGGGCAAAAACATTCAGTACTTC
TRBJ2-1	TRBD1	.	TRBV27	CASSPGQGRVSNEQFF	TGTGCCAGCAGTCCCGGACAGGGAAGAGTAAGCAATGAGCAGTTCTTC
TRBJ1-2	TRBD1	.	TRBV9	CASSTGTGSSYGYTF	TGTGCCAGCAGCACCGGGACAGGGAGCAGCTATGGCTACACCTTC
TRBJ1-2	.	.	TRBV10-3	CAISEFLDRDGYTF	TGTGCCATCAGTGAATTTTTAGACCGGGATGGCTACACCTTC
TRBJ2-3	.	.	TRBV15	CATRSTGSTDTQYF	TGTGCCACCAGGAGTACAGGGAGCACAGATACGCAGTATTTT
TRBJ1-6	.	.	TRBV10-3	CAIRNSGVDSPLHF	TGTGCCATCAGGAACTCAGGGGTAGATTCACCCCTCCACTTT
TRBJ1-4	TRBD1	.	TRBV11-2	CASSLVYRGREKLFF	TGTGCCAGCAGCCTCGTATACAGGGGGCGCGAAAAACTGTTTTTT
TRBJ2-5	TRBD1	once	TRBV19	CASSARTGGIRETQYF	TGTGCCAGTAGCGCCCGGACAGGGGGCATTCGGGAGACCCAGTACTTC
TRBJ1-1	TRBD1	.	TRBV29-1	CSVRGGQGNTEAFF	TGCAGCGTGAGGGGCGGACAGGGGAACACTGAAGCTTTCTTT
TRBJ2-7	TRBD2	.	TRBV7-9	CASSLARTSSSYEQYF	TGTGCCAGCAGCTTAGCTAGGACTAGCTCGTCCTACGAGCAGTACTTC
TRBJ2-1	.	.	TRBV12-3/TRBV12-4	CASSLDNNEQFF	TGTGCCAGCAGTTTAGACAATAATGAGCAGTTCTTC
TRBJ2-2	TRBD2	.	TRBV5-4	CASSRPGLGLTGELFF	TGTGCCAGCAGCCGGCCGGGACTAGGTTTAACCGGGGAGCTGTTTTTT
TRBJ2-1	TRBD2	.	TRBV9	CASSLGLAGIYNEQFF	TGTGCCAGCAGCCTAGGACTAGCGGGAATCTACAATGAGCAGTTCTTC
TRBJ2-5	TRBD2	.	TRBV9	CASSSPPLAGVTTQYF	TGTGCCAGCAGCTCACCCCCCTTAGCGGGAGTTACTACCCAGTACTTC
TRBJ1-1	TRBD1	once	TRBV5-1	CASSLIQGGLAEAFF	TGCGCCAGCAGCTTGATACAGGGGGGCTTGGCTGAAGCTTTCTTT
TRBJ2-3	.	.	TRBV28	CASSSPQAWGTDTQYF	TGTGCCAGCAGTTCCCCCCAGGCGTGGGGCACAGATACGCAGTATTTT
TRBJ2-1	TRBD2	.	TRBV20-1	CSARDYPEQFF	TGCAGTGCTCGGGACTACCCAGAGCAGTTCTTC
TRBJ2-1	TRBD2	.	TRBV9	CASSPSPASGIGEQFF	TGTGCCAGCAGCCCCTCCCCGGCTAGCGGGATCGGTGAGCAGTTCTTC
TRBJ2-7	TRBD1	.	TRBV5-1	CASSLELTGGGEQYF	TGCGCCAGCAGCTTGGAATTAACAGGGGGCGGCGAGCAGTACTTC
TRBJ2-1	TRBD2	once	TRBV11-3	CASSLDIRGRAPEQFF	TGTGCCAGCAGCTTAGATATTCGAGGGAGGGCCCCTGAGCAGTTCTTC
TRBJ2-3	TRBD2	.	TRBV7-9	CASSLGLADLTDTQYF	TGTGCCAGCAGCTTAGGACTAGCGGACCTCACAGATACGCAGTATTTT
TRBJ1-1	TRBD1	.	TRBV5-8	CASSLDGSGGTEAFF	TGTGCCAGCAGCCTGGACGGCTCAGGGGGGACTGAAGCTTTCTTT
TRBJ2-2	.	.	TRBV24-1	CATKSSATAGELFF	TGTGCCACCAAGTCTAGCGCCACGGCCGGGGAGCTGTTTTTT
TRBJ2-3	TRBD1	.	TRBV24-1	CATSYGTGGIDTQYF	TGTGCCACCAGTTATGGGACAGGGGGTATAGATACGCAGTATTTT
TRBJ1-5	.	.	TRBV6-2/TRBV6-3	CASSYDGGYQPQHF	TGTGCCAGCAGTTACGACGGAGGATATCAGCCCCAGCATTTT
TRBJ2-7	TRBD2	.	TRBV19	CGPRSTSRHEQYF	TGTGGGCCCCGATCGACTAGCAGGCACGAGCAGTACTTC
TRBJ2-1	.	.	TRBV15	CATSRAHPFQGGLYNEQFF	TGTGCCACCAGCAGAGCTCACCCGTTTCAGGGTGGGTTATACAATGAGCAGTTCTTC
TRBJ1-1	.	.	TRBV2	CASSGHQGLGTEAFF	TGTGCCAGCAGCGGACATCAGGGGTTGGGCACTGAAGCTTTCTTT
TRBJ2-7	TRBD2	.	TRBV24-1	CATSDSSGSLDEQYF	TGTGCCACCAGTGATAGTAGCGGGAGCCTCGACGAGCAGTACTTC
TRBJ2-1	.	.	TRBV4-3	CASSLEGSYNEQFF	TGCGCCAGCAGCCTGGAGGGCTCCTACAATGAGCAGTTCTTC
TRBJ2-3	TRBD1	few	TRBV18	CASSPTADRGTDTQYF	TGTGCCAGCTCTCCAACCGCGGACAGGGGCACAGATACGCAGTATTTT
TRBJ2-1	.	.	TRBV9	CASSVVSQALGNEQFF	TGTGCCAGCAGCGTAGTTTCGCAGGCTCTGGGCAATGAGCAGTTCTTC
TRBJ2-7	TRBD2	.	TRBV5-5	CASRLAGAPGYEQYF	TGTGCCAGCAGGTTAGCGGGGGCGCCGGGGTACGAGCAGTACTTC
TRBJ1-2	.	.	TRBV3-1/TRBV3-2	CASSHRAGYTF	TGTGCCAGCAGCCACAGGGCCGGCTACACCTTC
TRBJ1-2	.	.	TRBV11-3	CASSLEGARYGYTF	TGTGCCAGCAGCTTAGAGGGCGCCCGGTATGGCTACACCTTC
TRBJ2-3	.	.	TRBV19	CASSRSGGGTDTQYF	TGTGCCAGTTCAAGGTCGGGCGGGGGCACAGATACGCAGTATTTT
TRBJ1-1	TRBD1	few	TRBV12-5	CASGLVQGAEAFF	TGTGCTAGTGGTTTGGTACAGGGGGCTGAAGCTTTCTTT
TRBJ2-7	.	.	TRBV5-6	CASSPPPPGEQYF	TGTGCCAGCAGCCCTCCCCCCCCGGGCGAGCAGTACTTC
TRBJ2-1	.	.	TRBV2	CASKRDLSSYNEQFF	TGTGCCAGCAAGAGGGATCTGAGCTCCTACAATGAGCAGTTCTTC
TRBJ1-2	TRBD1	.	TRBV19	CASNPAEGAGGYTF	TGTGCCAGTAACCCCGCGGAGGGGGCTGGTGGCTACACCTTC
TRBJ1-5	TRBD1	.	TRBV6-5	CASSYSGQGLNQPQHF	TGTGCCAGCAGTTACTCGGGACAGGGTCTGAATCAGCCCCAGCATTTT
TRBJ1-1	.	.	TRBV2	CASSGWEGTEAFF	TGTGCCAGCAGTGGTTGGGAGGGCACTGAAGCTTTCTTT
TRBJ2-2	.	.	TRBV9	CASSETLTSTTGELFF	TGTGCCAGCAGCGAAACGCTCACTAGCACCACCGGGGAGCTGTTTTTT
TRBJ1-2	TRBD1	.	TRBV29-1	CSVVRDRENYGYTF	TGCAGCGTGGTCCGGGACAGGGAAAACTATGGCTACACCTTC
TRBJ1-1	.	.	TRBV7-8	CASSLGGDNTEAFF	TGTGCCAGCAGCTTAGGGGGGGACAACACTGAAGCTTTCTTT
TRBJ2-1	TRBD2	.	TRBV11-3	CASSLIPLAGVFDEQFF	TGTGCCAGCAGCTTAATCCCACTAGCGGGAGTGTTCGATGAGCAGTTCTTC
TRBJ2-1	TRBD2	.	TRBV19	CASTRLAGGYTNNEQFF	TGTGCCAGTACCCGACTAGCGGGAGGGTATACTAACAATGAGCAGTTCTTC
TRBJ1-3	.	once	TRBV11-2	CASSLEAGSGNTIYF	TGTGCCAGCAGCTTAGAGGCAGGGTCGGGAAACACCATATATTTT
TRBJ1-1	TRBD1	.	TRBV6-4	CASSDRDRLNTEAFF	TGTGCCAGCAGTGACCGGGACAGGCTGAACACTGAAGCTTTCTTT
TRBJ1-1	.	.	TRBV13	CASSSRVTSEAFF	TGTGCCAGCAGCTCCAGGGTCACGTCTGAAGCTTTCTTT
TRBJ2-1	.	once	TRBV28	CASSSNEQFF	TGTGCCAGCAGTTCGAATGAGCAGTTCTTC
TRBJ1-6	TRBD1	.	TRBV7-8	CASSLGQDNSPLHF	TGTGCCAGCAGCCTTGGACAGGATAATTCACCCCTCCACTTT
TRBJ2-5	TRBD2	.	TRBV11-2	CASSLGGLAVQETQYF	TGTGCCAGCAGCTTAGGGGGACTAGCGGTCCAAGAGACCCAGTACTTC
TRBJ2-3	TRBD1	.	TRBV28	CASSSLGQGARGDTQYF	TGTGCCAGCAGTTCCCTGGGACAGGGGGCGCGGGGAGATACGCAGTATTTT
TRBJ2-3	TRBD2	.	TRBV24-1	CATSDSLAGWDDTQYF	TGTGCCACCAGTGATTCCCTAGCGGGATGGGATGATACGCAGTATTTT